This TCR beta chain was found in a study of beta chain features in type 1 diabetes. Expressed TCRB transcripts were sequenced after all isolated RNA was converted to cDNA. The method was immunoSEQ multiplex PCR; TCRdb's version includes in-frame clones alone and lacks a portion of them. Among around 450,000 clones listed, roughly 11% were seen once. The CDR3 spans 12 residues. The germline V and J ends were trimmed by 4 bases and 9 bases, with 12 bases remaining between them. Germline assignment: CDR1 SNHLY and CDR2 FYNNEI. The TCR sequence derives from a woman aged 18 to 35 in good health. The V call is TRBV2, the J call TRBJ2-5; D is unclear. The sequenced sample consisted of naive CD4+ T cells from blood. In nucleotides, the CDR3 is TGTGCCAGCAGTGTTTTACCGGGCCCCCAGTACTTC. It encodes CASSVLPGPQYF.